These 3 T cell receptor beta chains were sequenced from one sample in a study of T cells after yellow fever vaccination. TCRdb ran MiXCR on the 5' RACE reads and lists one entry per CDR3 protein. Found here are approximately 550,000 distinct CDR3 sequences, 15% to 20% of them singletons; the top ten hold 13% to 15%. The sample here was PBMCs, taken 15 days after the yellow fever booster vaccination. The receptors come from a young man who received the YFV17D yellow fever vaccine.

This clonotype came up a few times. The rearrangement joins TRBV19 to TRBJ2-1, with 11 bases matching TRBD2. Germline V gene data show CDR1 as LNHDA and CDR2 as SQIVND (reference sequence). This CDR3 comprises 15 residues. V gave up 10 bases and J gave up 3 bases; unmatched junction bases: 8. This CDR3 is CATGSLAGGYNEQFF. The CDR3 DNA sequence: TGTGCCACGGGAAGTCTAGCGGGAGGCTACAATGAGCAGTTCTTC.

This clonotype showed up just a few times. The rearrangement uses TRBV24-1 and TRBJ2-1; 8 nucleotides agree with TRBD2. There are 13 residues in the CDR3. V shed 6 bases, J shed 7 bases, and the junction held 4 bases outside the gene matches. From germline, CDR1 is KGHDR and CDR2 SFDVKD. CDR3 bases: TGTGCCACCAGTCCGGGGGGGGCAAATGAGCAGTTCTTC. Translation gives CATSPGGANEQFF.

V gene TRBV3-1 combines with J gene TRBJ2-5; D is undetermined. The CDR3 has 13 residues. Trimming removed 4 bases at V and 2 bases at J, with 8 bases between. Germline V gene data show CDR1 as LGHDT and CDR2 as YNNKEL (reference sequence). The CDR3 sequence is CASSLDEQETQYF. CDR3 nucleotides: TGTGCCAGCAGCCTTGACGAACAAGAGACCCAGTACTTC.